The 21 T cell receptor beta chains below come from one sample, sequenced in a study of cytomegalovirus exposure and HLA in healthy donors. PCR used 60 Vbeta primers and 13 Jbeta primers. Data came from immunoSEQ multiplex PCR; TCRdb stores just in-frame clones and leaves some out. The top ten hold over 1% of the sample, which has fewer than 250,000 clones, about 85% seen once. Input material: PBMCs. All receptors come from a human donor in good health.

The chain links TRBV18 to TRBJ1-4, with D unresolved. CDR1 KGHSH and CDR2 LQKENI come from the germline V gene. Trimming left V 6 bases short and J 2 bases short, with 16 bases between. The CDR3 loop spans 16 amino acids. CDR3: CASSPRTMSTNEKLFF. Here the CDR3 DNA reads TGTGCCAGCTCCCCCCGTACTATGTCGACTAATGAAAAACTGTTTTTT. The whole variable domain, remainder taken from reference TRBV18 and TRBJ1-4, is NAGVMQNPRHLVRRRGQEARLRCSPMKGHSHVYWYRQLPEEGLKFMVYLQKENIIDESGMPKERFSAEFPKEGPSILRIQQVVRGDSAAYFCASSPRTMSTNEKLFFGSGTQLSVL.

As for this clone: Other DNA sequences within the sample encode an identical CDR3. The V call is TRBV7-2, the J call TRBJ2-5; 7 nucleotides line up with TRBD1. Germline assignment: CDR1 SGHTA and CDR2 FQGNSA. The CDR3 contains 15 residues. The V and J ends lost 5 bases and 4 bases, in that order; junction bases with no gene match: 10. CDR3 sequence: CASSLQGRWRETQYF. The CDR3 DNA reads as TGTGCCAGCAGCCTACAGGGGCGGTGGCGAGAGACCCAGTACTTC.

The CDR3 region is CASRIGTANTGELFF. The CDR3 nucleotides are TGTGCCAGCAGGATCGGGACAGCGAACACCGGGGAGCTGTTTTTT. The chain couples TRBV27 to TRBJ2-2, with 7 bases identical to TRBD1. This CDR3 is built from 15 residues. V shed 6 bases and J 0 bases; nucleotides not matched to a gene: 4. Germline lookup yields CDR1 MNHEY and CDR2 SMNVEV (reference sequence).

This chain connects TRBV6-1 to TRBJ1-1; D is unclear. Germline assignment: CDR1 MNHNS and CDR2 SASEGT. The CDR3 runs 13 residues. With 6 bases removed from V and 4 bases from J, the gap between germline ends came to 12 bases. The CDR3 reads CASRVPGSTEAFF. CDR3 sequence (DNA): TGTGCCAGCAGGGTCCCCGGGAGCACTGAAGCTTTCTTT.

This chain connects TRBV5-1 to TRBJ2-7; 8 bases are a match to TRBD1. Germline V gene lookup returns CDR1 SGHRS and CDR2 YFSETQ. V shed 4 bases, J shed 6 bases, and the junction held 6 bases outside the gene matches. The CDR3 runs to 13 residues. CDR3 sequence: CASSPGQGGEQYF. The DNA of the CDR3 is TGCGCCAGCAGCCCCGGACAGGGAGGCGAGCAGTACTTC. Complete variable domain (other parts from reference TRBV5-1 and TRBJ2-7): KAGVTQTPRYLIKTRGQQVTLSCSPISGHRSVSWYQQTPGQGLQFLFEYFSETQRNKGNFPGRFSGRQFSNSRSEMNVSTLELGDSALYLCASSPGQGGEQYFGPGTRLTVT.

J is TRBJ1-2 and V is TRBV28; TRBD1 agrees at 9 bases. This CDR3 is 16 amino acids long. Per germline, CDR1 MDHEN and CDR2 SYDVKM. V lost 2 bases and J lost 3; bases outside the gene matches: 7. The CDR3 sequence is CASSLNTGGAYYGYTF. CDR3 nucleotides: TGTGCCAGCAGTTTAAACACAGGGGGCGCGTACTATGGCTACACCTTC.

V usage is TRBV6-5 and J usage is TRBJ1-1; 8 bases fit TRBD1. The length of the CDR3 is 14 residues. Germline V lookup: CDR1 MNHEY, CDR2 SVGAGI. V shed 5 bases, J shed 4 bases, and the junction held 6 bases outside the gene matches. CDR3 sequence: CASSPGGGVTEAFF. CDR3 coding DNA: TGTGCCAGCAGTCCAGGGGGCGGCGTCACTGAAGCTTTCTTT.

J is TRBJ2-5 and V is TRBV28; TRBD1 matches 7 bases. From germline, CDR1 is MDHEN and CDR2 SYDVKM. V shed 4 bases, J shed 7 bases, and the junction held 6 bases outside the gene matches. The CDR3 totals 13 residues. The DNA for the CDR3 is TGTGCCAGCAGTTACGACAGGGACGGGACCCAGTACTTC. This gives the protein CASSYDRDGTQYF.

The J gene is TRBJ2-7, the V gene TRBV19; 7 bases fit TRBD1. Unmatched junction bases numbered 10, after V lost 5 bases and J lost 0 bases. CDR3 length: 16 amino acids. CDR1 LNHDA and CDR2 SQIVND come from the germline V gene (reference sequence). This chain's CDR3 is CASSGRGTASSYEQYF. DNA for the CDR3: TGTGCCAGTAGTGGGAGAGGGACAGCTAGCTCCTACGAGCAGTACTTC.

V is TRBV6-1 and J is TRBJ1-1; D uncertain. This CDR3 has 13 residues. V lost 5 bases to trimming and J lost 1 base, with 8 bases between them. Germline V gene sequence: CDR1 MNHNS, CDR2 SASEGT. The DNA of the CDR3 is TGTGCCAGCAGTCAGGATGGGAACACTGAAGCTTTCTTT. It is translated as CASSQDGNTEAFF.

The chain has TRBV30 and TRBJ1-2; D is unclear. Looked up from germline, CDR1 is GTSNPN and CDR2 is SVGIG (reference sequence). The germline V and J ends were trimmed by 0 bases and 1 base, with 12 bases remaining between them. This CDR3 is 15 amino acids long. CDR3: CAWSVVFASNYGYTF. CDR3 DNA: TGTGCCTGGAGTGTAGTCTTTGCGAGTAACTATGGCTACACCTTC. The variable domain in full, with the rest retrieved from reference TRBV30 and TRBJ1-2, is SQTIHQWPATLVQPVGSPLSLECTVEGTSNPNLYWYRQAAGRGLQLLFYSVGIGQISSEVPQNLSASRPQDRQFILSSKKLLLSDSGFYLCAWSVVFASNYGYTFGSGTRLTVV.

This CDR3 is CASSQARGSNTGELFF. Here the CDR3 DNA reads TGTGCCAGCAGCCAGGCCCGCGGTTCGAACACCGGGGAGCTGTTTTTT. This chain links TRBV4-2 with TRBJ2-2, with unresolved D. The CDR3 covers 16 residues. Germline CDR1 reads LGHNA; CDR2 reads YNFKEQ. V was pared by 3 bases and J by 0 bases, with 11 bases between.

V and J are TRBV6-1 and TRBJ2-7; 9 nucleotides align to TRBD1. The junction had 10 bases not matched to a gene; V was cut back by 1 base and J by 6 bases. CDR1 is MNHNS and CDR2 is SASEGT in the germline V gene. CDR3 length: 16 amino acids. The chain's CDR3 is CASSEDFDRGGVEQYF. CDR3 DNA: TGTGCCAGCAGTGAAGACTTTGACAGGGGGGGGGTCGAGCAGTACTTC.

The gene calls are TRBV5-1 and TRBJ2-5, with a tentative D call TRBD2 (5 bases). CDR3 size: 15 residues. The V end lost 4 bases, the J end lost 2 bases, and 15 bases lay between the germline ends. Germline V CDR1 and CDR2: SGHRS, YFSETQ. In nucleotides, the CDR3 is TGCGCCAGCAGCGGCGGGTCATACCTACAAGAGACCCAGTACTTC. It encodes CASSGGSYLQETQYF.

The chain combines TRBV9 with TRBJ2-2; 8 nucleotides agree with TRBD1. Germline V CDR1 and CDR2: SGDLS, YYNGEE. V lost 0 bases, J lost 3 bases, and 4 bases stayed unmatched. The CDR3 extends over 16 amino acids. The CDR3 bases are TGTGCCAGCAGCGTAGTTACAGGGGGTTACACCGGGGAGCTGTTTTTT. It is translated as CASSVVTGGYTGELFF.

V is TRBV5-5 and J is TRBJ2-1; the match to TRBD2 covers 8 bases. Germline V gene data show CDR1 as SGHKS and CDR2 as YYEKEE (reference sequence). CDR3 length equals 15 residues. V gave up 4 bases and J gave up 6 bases; unmatched junction bases: 9. DNA for the CDR3: TGTGCCAGCAGCCGGGATAGCGGGACCCGCAATGAGCAGTTCTTC. Amino acids: CASSRDSGTRNEQFF.

The rearrangement joins TRBV7-6 to TRBJ2-7, with 8 bases identical to TRBD2. Germline CDR1 reads SGHVS; CDR2 reads FNYEAQ. This CDR3 spans 16 amino acids. Trimming took 4 bases from V and 0 from J; bases not matched to a gene: 8. DNA for the CDR3: TGTGCCAGCAGCTCACCCCTAACTAGCGGCTCCTACGAGCAGTACTTC. Amino acid sequence: CASSSPLTSGSYEQYF.

This rearrangement joins TRBV7-3 to TRBJ2-7; 11 nucleotides line up with TRBD2. Germline V gives CDR1 SGHTA, CDR2 FQGTGA. V lost 5 bases, J lost 4 bases, and 7 bases stayed unmatched. The CDR3 runs to 15 residues. The CDR3 spells CASSLTSGARYEQYF. For the CDR3, the DNA is TGTGCCAGCAGCCTGACTAGCGGGGCGCGGTACGAGCAGTACTTC.

This chain links TRBV5-6 with TRBJ2-1, with TRBD2 matching over 10 bases. The trim removed 0 bases at V and 14 bases at J, leaving 2 bases unmatched. CDR1 is SGHDT, CDR2 YYEEEE, per germline. This CDR3 has 12 residues. The DNA for the CDR3 is TGTGCCAGCAGCTTGGAGGGACTAGCGAAGTTCTTC. It codes for CASSLEGLAKFF.

The genes are TRBV5-1 and TRBJ2-3, with 13 positions matching TRBD2. The CDR3 runs to 15 residues. The ends lost 5 bases at V and 4 bases at J; junction bases unmatched: 4. Germline V CDR1 and CDR2: SGHRS, YFSETQ. The CDR3 DNA reads as TGCGCCAGCAGTGTGGGACTAGCGGGACCAGATACGCAGTATTTT. Amino acids: CASSVGLAGPDTQYF.

This chain uses TRBV7-3 with TRBJ2-1, with TRBD2 matching 15 bases. Germline values: CDR1 SGHTA, CDR2 FQGTGA. This CDR3 comprises 15 residues. With 5 bases clipped from V and 15 bases from J, the junction kept 11 bases outside the gene matches. CDR3 residues: CASSRTAGTSGRWFF. In DNA, the CDR3 is TGTGCCAGCAGCCGTACCGCCGGGACTAGCGGGAGGTGGTTCTTC.